This T cell receptor beta chain was sequenced for a study of blood T cell repertoires in COVID-19. About the research overall: COVID-19 samples, acute and convalescent, were from the United States, Italy and Spain. The cDNA or gDNA used as material had been derived from T cells, B-cell-depleted T cells, or PBMCs.

The Seattle patients joined while their infection was active and were tracked longitudinally afterward. This clone appeared a single time. In the original processing: Estimation of nucleated cell counts relied on the amplification of reference gene primers. TCRdb keeps only in-frame clones here, not all; method: immunoSEQ multiplex PCR. That table gives V, J and clone size, and the DNA gave D and trimming. The sample holds some 190,000 clones, around 80% seen once. V shed 8 bases and J shed 4 bases, with 14 bases lying between them. Germline V gives CDR1 MNHEY, CDR2 SMNVEV (reference sequence). The CDR3 runs 14 residues.

The material sequenced was peripheral blood. The clonotype originates from a woman aged 80 or over with COVID-19, enrolled during active disease. V usage is TRBV27 and J usage is TRBJ1-4; D unresolved. The CDR3 sequence is CASGSTTGNEKLFF. The CDR3 nucleotides are TGTGCCAGCGGATCGACGACGGGTAATGAAAAACTGTTTTTT.